A selection of T cell receptor beta chains follows, all from one sample in a study of radiotherapy plus CTLA-4 blockade in lung cancer. TCRdb's copy holds only in-frame clones and misses some; the assay was immunoSEQ multiplex PCR. The profile shows 55,000 to 80,000 clones, more than 75% of them singletons. The sample here was peripheral blood, taken from a patient treated with radiotherapy plus ipilimumab. The receptors derive from a human donor with non-small cell lung cancer who had a complete response to radiotherapy plus ipilimumab. CDR3s include the opening cysteine and the closing phenylalanine or tryptophan. The order of the fields is D gene, clone size, J gene, V gene, CDR3 protein, CDR3 DNA. A D gene is named only where the DNA matches it firmly. The size entry is marked missing in some rows and otherwise reads once, few, many or a size class.

>TRBD1|NA|TRBJ2-2|TRBV11-3
CASSSRDRGNGELFF
TGTGCCAGCAGCTCCAGGGACAGGGGGAACGGGGAGCTGTTTTTT
>NA|NA|TRBJ2-3|TRBV5-6
CASSPSDFVTDTQYF
TGTGCCAGCAGCCCGTCGGACTTCGTCACAGATACGCAGTATTTT
>NA|NA|TRBJ2-3|TRBV30
CAWSRGTVSTDTQYF
TGTGCCTGGAGTAGGGGGACTGTTAGCACAGATACGCAGTATTTT
>NA|NA|TRBJ1-5|TRBV19
CASSRPAKGNQPQHF
TGTGCCAGTAGTCGCCCTGCCAAGGGCAATCAGCCCCAGCATTTT
>NA|NA|TRBJ1-1|TRBV29-1
CSVESVGEAFF
TGCAGCGTTGAATCAGTCGGTGAAGCTTTCTTT
>NA|NA|TRBJ1-2|TRBV6-1
CASTKRRGGYTF
TGTGCCAGCACGAAGAGGAGGGGCGGCTACACCTTC
>NA|few|TRBJ2-3|TRBV14
CASSQVGGRIGTDTQYF
TGTGCCAGCAGCCAAGTTGGGGGAAGAATCGGCACAGATACGCAGTATTTT
>NA|NA|TRBJ1-5|TRBV27
CASSLQGGNQPQHF
TGTGCCAGCAGTTTACAGGGCGGCAATCAGCCCCAGCATTTT
>NA|NA|TRBJ2-5|TRBV7-2
CASSPYEVVETQYF
TGTGCCAGCAGCCCGTATGAAGTGGTCGAGACCCAGTACTTC
>TRBD2|NA|TRBJ2-5|TRBV15
CATSFRLAGGPSETQYF
TGTGCCACCAGCTTCCGACTAGCGGGGGGGCCGTCAGAGACCCAGTACTTC
>TRBD2|NA|TRBJ2-3|TRBV18
CASSNGQPGLGTDTQYF
TGTGCCAGCTCAAACGGACAGCCGGGACTAGGAACGGATACGCAGTATTTT
>TRBD1|NA|TRBJ1-3|TRBV5-1
CASSWTGTGGVSSGNTIYF
TGCGCCAGCAGCTGGACTGGGACAGGGGGCGTTAGCTCTGGAAACACCATATATTTT
>NA|NA|TRBJ2-1|TRBV10-3
CAIRQATDEQFF
TGTGCCATCAGACAGGCCACGGATGAGCAGTTCTTC
>NA|NA|TRBJ2-2|TRBV6-1
CASRPLIPGGELFF
TGTGCCAGCAGACCCCTCATCCCAGGCGGGGAGCTGTTTTTT
>NA|few|TRBJ1-5|TRBV10-3
CAISESTGGESNQPQHF
TGTGCCATCAGTGAATCAACCGGGGGCGAGAGCAATCAGCCCCAGCATTTT
>TRBD2|few|TRBJ2-2|TRBV25-1
CASSKGGLAENTGELFF
TGTGCCAGCAGTAAGGGCGGACTAGCAGAGAACACCGGGGAGCTGTTTTTT
>TRBD1|few|TRBJ1-1|TRBV5-4
CASSSTGAIEAFF
TGTGCCAGCAGCTCTACAGGGGCAATTGAAGCTTTCTTT
>NA|NA|TRBJ2-5|TRBV7-6
CASSLDGSRQETQYF
TGTGCCAGCAGCTTAGATGGATCCCGCCAAGAGACCCAGTACTTC
>NA|NA|TRBJ2-5|TRBV18
CASSPPLAQETQYF
TGTGCCAGCTCACCCCCTTTGGCCCAAGAGACCCAGTACTTC
>NA|NA|TRBJ2-7|TRBV7-6
CATQLASRGIGYEQYF
TGTGCCACCCAGCTTGCCTCCAGGGGAATAGGCTACGAGCAGTACTTC
>NA|NA|TRBJ2-2|TRBV5-1
CASSSEGGGRLWNTGELFF
TGCGCCAGCAGCTCCGAGGGGGGGGGCCGATTATGGAACACCGGGGAGCTGTTTTTT
>NA|few|TRBJ1-3|TRBV7-2
CASSLDYSGNTIYF
TGTGCCAGCAGCTTAGATTACTCTGGAAACACCATATATTTT
>NA|few|TRBJ1-1|TRBV10-3
CAISEWTENTEAFF
TGTGCCATCAGTGAGTGGACTGAGAACACTGAAGCTTTCTTT
>TRBD2|once|TRBJ2-2|TRBV5-1
CASRLAMNTGELFF
TGCGCCAGCCGACTAGCGATGAACACCGGGGAGCTGTTTTTT
>NA|NA|TRBJ1-1|TRBV6-6
CASSYSRDTEAFF
TGTGCCAGCAGTTACTCCCGGGACACTGAAGCTTTCTTT
>TRBD1|NA|TRBJ1-2|TRBV6-5
CASSPSAGGHTF
TGTGCCAGCAGCCCCTCGGCAGGGGGCCACACCTTC
>TRBD1|NA|TRBJ1-2|TRBV27
CASSMDTTGGDGYTF
TGTGCCAGCAGCATGGATACCACAGGGGGCGATGGCTACACCTTC
>TRBD1|NA|TRBJ1-1|TRBV20-1
CSADRGTEAFF
TGCAGTGCTGACAGGGGCACTGAAGCTTTCTTT
>NA|once|TRBJ1-5|TRBV9
CASSHRGDSNQPQHF
TGTGCCAGCAGCCATCGGGGGGATAGCAATCAGCCCCAGCATTTT
>NA|NA|TRBJ1-5|TRBV7-2
CASSSPLQKLGQPQHF
TGTGCCAGCAGCTCACCGTTACAGAAACTTGGGCAGCCCCAGCATTTT
>TRBD1|NA|TRBJ1-1|TRBV23-1
CASTRDRATEAFF
TGCGCCAGCACCCGGGACAGGGCCACTGAAGCTTTCTTT
>NA|NA|TRBJ1-2|TRBV19
CASSPQGGNYGYTF
TGTGCCAGTAGTCCCCAGGGAGGTAACTATGGCTACACCTTC
>NA|NA|TRBJ1-2|TRBV29-1
CSVEIGQGFGYGYTF
TGCAGCGTTGAAATCGGGCAGGGGTTCGGGTATGGCTACACCTTC
>NA|few|TRBJ2-5|TRBV5-1
CASSLGSSQETQYF
TGCGCCAGCAGCTTGGGATCCAGCCAAGAGACCCAGTACTTC
>NA|few|TRBJ2-1|TRBV7-6
CASSLGGGAYNEQFF
TGTGCCAGCAGCTTAGGGGGCGGGGCCTACAATGAGCAGTTCTTC
>NA|NA|TRBJ2-5|TRBV5-5
CASSSFPLETQYF
TGTGCCAGCAGCTCGTTTCCTCTAGAGACCCAGTACTTC
>NA|NA|TRBJ2-5|TRBV5-1
CASNLATKIGETQYF
TGCGCCAGCAACCTGGCGACAAAGATAGGAGAGACCCAGTACTTC
>NA|NA|TRBJ1-5|TRBV5-6
CASSLLGQGTQPQHF
TGTGCCAGCAGCCTCTTGGGGCAGGGCACCCAGCCCCAGCATTTT
>TRBD2|NA|TRBJ2-1|TRBV29-1
CSVRLAWGGSTLYNEQFF
TGCAGCGTCAGACTTGCGTGGGGAGGGAGTACCCTTTACAATGAGCAGTTCTTC
>TRBD1|NA|TRBJ2-5|TRBV9
CASSVGQGAETQYF
TGTGCCAGCAGCGTAGGGCAGGGGGCAGAGACCCAGTACTTC
>TRBD2|NA|TRBJ2-3|TRBV5-1
CASSLGLAGGGTDTQYF
TGCGCCAGCAGCTTAGGCTTAGCGGGGGGTGGCACAGATACGCAGTATTTT